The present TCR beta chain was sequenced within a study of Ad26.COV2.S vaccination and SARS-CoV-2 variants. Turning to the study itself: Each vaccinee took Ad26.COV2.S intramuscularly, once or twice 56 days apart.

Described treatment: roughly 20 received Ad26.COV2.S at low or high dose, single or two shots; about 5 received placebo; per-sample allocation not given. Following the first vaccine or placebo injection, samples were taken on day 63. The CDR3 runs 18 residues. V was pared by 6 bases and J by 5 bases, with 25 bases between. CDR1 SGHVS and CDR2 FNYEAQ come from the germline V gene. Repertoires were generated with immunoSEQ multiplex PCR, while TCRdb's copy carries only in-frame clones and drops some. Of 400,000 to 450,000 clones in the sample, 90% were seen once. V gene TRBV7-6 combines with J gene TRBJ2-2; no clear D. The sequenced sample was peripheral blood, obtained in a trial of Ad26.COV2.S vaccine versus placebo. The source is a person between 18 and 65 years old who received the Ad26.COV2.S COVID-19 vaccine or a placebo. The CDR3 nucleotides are TGTGCCAGCAGTCCGCTCCCCAAAGTAGACGTTCGGACCGGGGAGCTGTTTTTT. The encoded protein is CASSPLPKVDVRTGELFF.